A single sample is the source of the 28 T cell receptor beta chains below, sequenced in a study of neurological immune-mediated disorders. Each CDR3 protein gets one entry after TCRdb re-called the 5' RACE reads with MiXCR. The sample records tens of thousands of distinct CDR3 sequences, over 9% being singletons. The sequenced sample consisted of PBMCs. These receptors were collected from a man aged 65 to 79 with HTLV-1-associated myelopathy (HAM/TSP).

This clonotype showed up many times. For the CDR3, the DNA is TGCAGCGTTGATGGGACAGGGGTTACCGGGGAGCTGTTTTTT. Translation: CSVDGTGVTGELFF. The rearrangement joins TRBV29-1 to TRBJ2-2; TRBD1 matches 10 bases. The CDR3 loop spans 14 amino acids. With 3 bases clipped from V and 5 bases from J, the junction kept 3 bases outside the gene matches. Germline lookup yields CDR1 SQVTM and CDR2 ANQGSEA.

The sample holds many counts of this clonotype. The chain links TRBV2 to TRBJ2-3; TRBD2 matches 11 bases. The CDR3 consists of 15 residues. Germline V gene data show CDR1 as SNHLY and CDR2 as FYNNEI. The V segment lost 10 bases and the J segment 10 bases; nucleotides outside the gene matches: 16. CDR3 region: CATLPRTSGSLAQYF. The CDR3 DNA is TGTGCCACCTTACCGCGTACTAGCGGGAGTCTGGCGCAGTATTTT.

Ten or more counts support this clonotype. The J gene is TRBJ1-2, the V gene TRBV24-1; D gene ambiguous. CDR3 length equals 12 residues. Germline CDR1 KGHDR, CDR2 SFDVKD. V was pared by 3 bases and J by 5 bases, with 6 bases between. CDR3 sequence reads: CATSDRDYGYTF. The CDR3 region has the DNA TGTGCCACCAGTGATCGGGATTATGGCTACACCTTC.

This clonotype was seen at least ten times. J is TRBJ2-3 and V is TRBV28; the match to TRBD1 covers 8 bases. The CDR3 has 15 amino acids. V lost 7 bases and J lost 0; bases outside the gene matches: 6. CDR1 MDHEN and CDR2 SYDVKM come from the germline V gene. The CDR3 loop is CASKLQGASTDTQYF. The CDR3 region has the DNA TGTGCCAGCAAATTGCAGGGGGCAAGCACAGATACGCAGTATTTT.

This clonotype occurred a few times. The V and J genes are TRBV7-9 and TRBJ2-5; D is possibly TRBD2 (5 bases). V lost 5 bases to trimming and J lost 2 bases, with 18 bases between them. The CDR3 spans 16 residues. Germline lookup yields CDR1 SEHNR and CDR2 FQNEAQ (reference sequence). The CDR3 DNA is TGTGCCAGCAGCCCAAGGAGGCAGGTGGGACAAGAGACCCAGTACTTC. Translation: CASSPRRQVGQETQYF.

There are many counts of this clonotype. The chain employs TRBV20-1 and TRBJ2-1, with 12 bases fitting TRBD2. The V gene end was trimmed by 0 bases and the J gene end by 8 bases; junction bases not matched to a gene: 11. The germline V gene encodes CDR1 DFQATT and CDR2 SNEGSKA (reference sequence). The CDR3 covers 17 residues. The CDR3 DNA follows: TGCAGTGCTAGAGATTCCAACGGACTAGCGGGGTTTTATGAGCAGTTCTTC. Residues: CSARDSNGLAGFYEQFF.

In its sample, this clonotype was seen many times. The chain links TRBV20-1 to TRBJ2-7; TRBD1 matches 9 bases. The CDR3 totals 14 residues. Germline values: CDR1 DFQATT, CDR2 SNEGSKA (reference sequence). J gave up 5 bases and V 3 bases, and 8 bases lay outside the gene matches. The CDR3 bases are TGCAGTGCTAGTTCTGGGACAGGGTCCCACGAGCAGTACTTC. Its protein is CSASSGTGSHEQYF.

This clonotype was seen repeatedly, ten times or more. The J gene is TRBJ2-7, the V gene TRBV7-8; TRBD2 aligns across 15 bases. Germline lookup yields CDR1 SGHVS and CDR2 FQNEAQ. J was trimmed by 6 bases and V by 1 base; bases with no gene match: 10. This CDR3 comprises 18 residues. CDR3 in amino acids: CASSLERTSGRALVEQYF. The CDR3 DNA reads TGTGCCAGCAGCTTAGAGCGGACTAGCGGGAGGGCCTTGGTCGAGCAGTACTTC.

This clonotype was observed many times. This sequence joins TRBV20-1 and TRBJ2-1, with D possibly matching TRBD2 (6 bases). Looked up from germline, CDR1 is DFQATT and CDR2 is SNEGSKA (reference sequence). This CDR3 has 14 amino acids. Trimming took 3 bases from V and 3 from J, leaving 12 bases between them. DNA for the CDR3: TGCAGTGCTAGTCACGGGAGTAACTACAATGAGCAGTTCTTC. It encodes CSASHGSNYNEQFF.

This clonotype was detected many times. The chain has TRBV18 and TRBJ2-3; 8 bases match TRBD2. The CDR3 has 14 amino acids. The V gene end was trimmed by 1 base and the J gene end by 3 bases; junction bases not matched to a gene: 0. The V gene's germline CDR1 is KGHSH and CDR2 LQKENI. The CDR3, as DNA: TGTGCCAGCTCACCACAGCGGGGGACAGATACGCAGTATTTT. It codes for CASSPQRGTDTQYF.

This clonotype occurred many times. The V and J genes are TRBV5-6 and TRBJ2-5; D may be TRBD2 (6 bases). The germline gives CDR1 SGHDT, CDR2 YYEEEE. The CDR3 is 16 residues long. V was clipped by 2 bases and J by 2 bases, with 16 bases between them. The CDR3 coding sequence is TGTGCCAGCAGCTTACAGCGGAGCGGGTATCAAGAGACCCAGTACTTC. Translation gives CASSLQRSGYQETQYF.

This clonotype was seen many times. The chain's CDR3 is CASSSSGSLTDTQYF. CDR3 sequence (DNA): TGCGCCAGCAGCTCTAGCGGGAGTCTTACAGATACGCAGTATTTT. The chain recombines TRBV5-1 with TRBJ2-3; 10 nucleotides agree with TRBD2. V shed 3 bases, J shed 3 bases, and the junction held 4 bases outside the gene matches. Germline assignment: CDR1 SGHRS and CDR2 YFSETQ. The CDR3 spans 15 residues. Filled out from reference TRBV5-1 and TRBJ2-3, the complete variable domain reads KAGVTQTPRYLIKTRGQQVTLSCSPISGHRSVSWYQQTPGQGLQFLFEYFSETQRNKGNFPGRFSGRQFSNSRSEMNVSTLELGDSALYLCASSSSGSLTDTQYFGPGTRLTVL.

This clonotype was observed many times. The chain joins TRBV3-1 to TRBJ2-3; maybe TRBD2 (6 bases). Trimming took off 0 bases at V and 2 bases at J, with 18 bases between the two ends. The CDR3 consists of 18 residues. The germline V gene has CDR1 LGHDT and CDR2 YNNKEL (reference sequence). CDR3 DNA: TGTGCCAGCAGCCAAGAAGCCGGACTATCGAAGTACACAGATACGCAGTATTTT. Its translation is CASSQEAGLSKYTDTQYF.

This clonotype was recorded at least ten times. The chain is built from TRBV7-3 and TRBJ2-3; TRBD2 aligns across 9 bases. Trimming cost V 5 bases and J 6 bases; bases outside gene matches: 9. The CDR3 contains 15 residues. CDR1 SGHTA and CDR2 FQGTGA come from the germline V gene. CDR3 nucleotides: TGTGCCAGCAGCCCACGAGGTAGCGGGAGCGATACGCAGTATTTT. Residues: CASSPRGSGSDTQYF. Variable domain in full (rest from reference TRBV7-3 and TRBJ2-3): GAGVSQTPSNKVTEKGKYVELRCDPISGHTALYWYRQSLGQGPEFLIYFQGTGAADDSGLPNDRFFAVRPEGSVSTLKIQRTERGDSAVYLCASSPRGSGSDTQYFGPGTRLTVL.

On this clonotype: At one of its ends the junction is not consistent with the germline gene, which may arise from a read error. The DNA of the CDR3 is TGTCCCAGTAGTGGGACAAGCCTGGATCAGCCCCAGCATTTT. Its translation: CPSSGTSLDQPQHF. The gene calls are TRBV28 and TRBJ1-5; a possible D gene is TRBD1 (6 bases). This CDR3 spans 14 amino acids. CDR1 MDHEN and CDR2 SYDVKM come from the germline V gene. The complete variable domain, with remaining parts taken from reference TRBV28 and TRBJ1-5, reads DVKVTQSSRYLVKRTGEKVFLECVQDMDHENMFWYRQDPGLGLRLIYFSYDVKMKEKGDIPEGYSVSREKKERFSLILESASTNQTSMYLCPSSGTSLDQPQHFGDGTRLSIL.

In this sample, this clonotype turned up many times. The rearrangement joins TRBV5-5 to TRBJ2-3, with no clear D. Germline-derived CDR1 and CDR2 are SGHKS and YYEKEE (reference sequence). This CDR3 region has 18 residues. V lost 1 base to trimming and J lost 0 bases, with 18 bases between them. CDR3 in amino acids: CASSLISGDLLSTDTQYF. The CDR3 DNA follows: TGTGCCAGCAGCTTGATTTCGGGCGACCTCCTGAGCACAGATACGCAGTATTTT.

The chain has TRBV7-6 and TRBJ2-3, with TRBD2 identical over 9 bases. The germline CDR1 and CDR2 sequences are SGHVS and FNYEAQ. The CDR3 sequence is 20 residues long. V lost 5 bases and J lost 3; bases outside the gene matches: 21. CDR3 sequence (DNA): TGTGCCAGCAGCCCTGAGTCGGGCCTAGCGGGATCCAGGAAGACAGATACGCAGTATTTT. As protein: CASSPESGLAGSRKTDTQYF. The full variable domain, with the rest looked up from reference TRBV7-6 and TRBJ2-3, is GAGVSQSPRYKVTKRGQDVALRCDPISGHVSLYWYRQALGQGPEFLTYFNYEAQQDKSGLPNDRFSAERPEGSISTLTIQRTEQRDSAMYRCASSPESGLAGSRKTDTQYFGPGTRLTVL.

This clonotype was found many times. The CDR3 bases are TGCAGTGCTCTTGCGGGGACTCTAAACTATGGCTACACCTTC. This sequence encodes CSALAGTLNYGYTF. V is TRBV20-1 and J is TRBJ1-2, with a possible D match to TRBD1 (5 bases). Germline CDR1 and CDR2: DFQATT and SNEGSKA (reference sequence). CDR3 size: 14 residues. Trimming left V 5 bases short and J 2 bases short, with 15 bases between.

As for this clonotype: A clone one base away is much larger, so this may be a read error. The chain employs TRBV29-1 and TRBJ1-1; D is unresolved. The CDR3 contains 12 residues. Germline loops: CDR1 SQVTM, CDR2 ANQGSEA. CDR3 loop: CNVSGLNTEAFF. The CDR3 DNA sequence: TGCAACGTTTCAGGTCTTAACACTGAAGCTTTCTTT.

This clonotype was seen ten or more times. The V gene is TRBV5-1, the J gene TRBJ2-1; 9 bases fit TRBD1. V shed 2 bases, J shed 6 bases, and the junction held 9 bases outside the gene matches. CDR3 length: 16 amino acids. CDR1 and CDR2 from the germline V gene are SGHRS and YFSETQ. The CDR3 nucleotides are TGCGCCAGCAGCTTTAGACCGGACAGGGGACGCAATGAGCAGTTCTTC. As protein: CASSFRPDRGRNEQFF.

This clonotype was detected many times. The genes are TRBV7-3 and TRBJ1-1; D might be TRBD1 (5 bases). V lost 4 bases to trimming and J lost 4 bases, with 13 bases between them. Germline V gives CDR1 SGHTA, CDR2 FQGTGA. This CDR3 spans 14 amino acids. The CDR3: CASSSMGGTTEAFF. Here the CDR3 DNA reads TGTGCCAGCAGCTCGATGGGGGGGACCACTGAAGCTTTCTTT.

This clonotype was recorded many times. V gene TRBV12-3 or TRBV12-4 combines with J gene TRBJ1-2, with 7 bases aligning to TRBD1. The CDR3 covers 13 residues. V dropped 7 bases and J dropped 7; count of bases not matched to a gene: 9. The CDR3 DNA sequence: TGTGCCAGCACCCCAAGACAGGGAGGTGGCTACACCTTC. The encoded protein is CASTPRQGGGYTF.

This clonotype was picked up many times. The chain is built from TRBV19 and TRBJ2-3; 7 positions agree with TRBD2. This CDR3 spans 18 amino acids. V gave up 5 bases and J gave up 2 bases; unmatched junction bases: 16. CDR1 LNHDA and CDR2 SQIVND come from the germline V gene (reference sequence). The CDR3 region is CASSPPGRGGALTDTQYF. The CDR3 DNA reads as TGTGCCAGTAGTCCCCCCGGTCGGGGAGGGGCGCTCACAGATACGCAGTATTTT.

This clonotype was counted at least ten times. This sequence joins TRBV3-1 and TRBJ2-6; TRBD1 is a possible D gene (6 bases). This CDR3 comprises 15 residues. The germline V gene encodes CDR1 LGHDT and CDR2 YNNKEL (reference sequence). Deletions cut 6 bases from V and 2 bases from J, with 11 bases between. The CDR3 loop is CASSHRVAGANVLTF. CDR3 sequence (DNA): TGTGCCAGCAGTCACAGGGTAGCTGGGGCCAACGTCCTGACTTTC. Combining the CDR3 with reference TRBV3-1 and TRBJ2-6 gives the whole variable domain DTAVSQTPKYLVTQMGNDKSIKCEQNLGHDTMYWYKQDSKKFLKIMFSYNNKELIINETVPNRFSPKSPDKAHLNLHINSLELGDSAVYFCASSHRVAGANVLTFGAGSRLTVL.

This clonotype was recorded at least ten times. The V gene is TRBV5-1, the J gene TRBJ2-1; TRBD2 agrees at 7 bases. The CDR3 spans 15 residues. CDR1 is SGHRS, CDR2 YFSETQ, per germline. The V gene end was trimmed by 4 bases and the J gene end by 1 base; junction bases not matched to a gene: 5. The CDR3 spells CASSRGDSSYNEQFF. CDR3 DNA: TGCGCCAGCAGCCGGGGGGACTCTTCCTACAATGAGCAGTTCTTC.

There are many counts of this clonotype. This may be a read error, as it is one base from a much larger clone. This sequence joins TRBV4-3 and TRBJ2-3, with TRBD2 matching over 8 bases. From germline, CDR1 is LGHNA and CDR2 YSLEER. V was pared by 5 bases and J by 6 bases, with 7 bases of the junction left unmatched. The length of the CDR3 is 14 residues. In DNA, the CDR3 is TGCGCCAGCAGCACAACTAGCGGAGGGGATACGCAGTATTTT. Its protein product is CASSTTSGGDTQYF.

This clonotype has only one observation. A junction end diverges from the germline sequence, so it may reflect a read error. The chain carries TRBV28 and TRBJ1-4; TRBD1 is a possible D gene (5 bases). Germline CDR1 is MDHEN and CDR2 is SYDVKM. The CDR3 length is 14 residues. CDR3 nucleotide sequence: TGTGCCAGCACCCCTGGGGGATCCTTAGAAGAAAAACTGTTT. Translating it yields CASTPGGSLEEKLF.

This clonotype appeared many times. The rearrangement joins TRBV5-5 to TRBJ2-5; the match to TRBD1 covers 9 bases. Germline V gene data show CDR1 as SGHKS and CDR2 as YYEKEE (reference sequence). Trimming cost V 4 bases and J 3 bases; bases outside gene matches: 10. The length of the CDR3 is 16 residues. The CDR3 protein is CASSPPGQGWEETQYF. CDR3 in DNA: TGTGCCAGCAGCCCACCGGGACAGGGATGGGAAGAGACCCAGTACTTC.